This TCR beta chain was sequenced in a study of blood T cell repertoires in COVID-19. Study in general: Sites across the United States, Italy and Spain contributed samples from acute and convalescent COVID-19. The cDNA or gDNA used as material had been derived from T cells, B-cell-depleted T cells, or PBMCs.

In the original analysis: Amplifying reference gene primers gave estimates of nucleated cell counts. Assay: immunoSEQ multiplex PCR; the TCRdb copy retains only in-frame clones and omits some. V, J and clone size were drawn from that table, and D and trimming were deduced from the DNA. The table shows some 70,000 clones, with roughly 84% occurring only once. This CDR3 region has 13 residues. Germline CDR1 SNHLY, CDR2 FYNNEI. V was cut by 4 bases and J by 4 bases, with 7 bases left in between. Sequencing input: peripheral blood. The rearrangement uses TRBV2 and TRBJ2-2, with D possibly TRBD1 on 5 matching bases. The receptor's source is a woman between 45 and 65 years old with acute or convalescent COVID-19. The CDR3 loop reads CASSGQGTGELFF. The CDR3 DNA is TGTGCCAGCAGTGGTCAGGGCACCGGGGAGCTGTTTTTT. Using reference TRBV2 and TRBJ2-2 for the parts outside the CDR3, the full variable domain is EPEVTQTPSHQVTQMGQEVILRCVPISNHLYFYWYRQILGQKVEFLVSFYNNEISEKSEIFDDQFSVERPDGSNFTLKIRSTKLEDSAMYFCASSGQGTGELFFGEGSRLTVL.